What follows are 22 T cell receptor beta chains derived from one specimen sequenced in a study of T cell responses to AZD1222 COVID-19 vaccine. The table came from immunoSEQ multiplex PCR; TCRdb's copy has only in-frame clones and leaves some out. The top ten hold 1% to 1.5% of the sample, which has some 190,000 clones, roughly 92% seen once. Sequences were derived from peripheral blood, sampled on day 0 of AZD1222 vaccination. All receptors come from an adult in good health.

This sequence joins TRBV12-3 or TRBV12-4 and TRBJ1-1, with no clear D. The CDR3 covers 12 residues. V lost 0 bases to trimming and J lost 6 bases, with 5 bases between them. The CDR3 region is CASSLAQAEAFF. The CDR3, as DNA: TGTGCCAGCAGTTTAGCCCAGGCTGAAGCTTTCTTT.

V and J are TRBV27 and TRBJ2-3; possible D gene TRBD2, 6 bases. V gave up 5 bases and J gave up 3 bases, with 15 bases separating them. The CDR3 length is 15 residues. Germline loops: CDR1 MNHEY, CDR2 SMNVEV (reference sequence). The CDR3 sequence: CASSAAGFPTDTQYF. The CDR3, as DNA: TGTGCCAGCAGTGCGGCGGGGTTCCCTACAGATACGCAGTATTTT.

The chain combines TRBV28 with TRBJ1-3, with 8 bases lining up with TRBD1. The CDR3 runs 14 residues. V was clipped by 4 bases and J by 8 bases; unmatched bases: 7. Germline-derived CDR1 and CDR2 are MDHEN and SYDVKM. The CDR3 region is CASSYDRGGYTIYF. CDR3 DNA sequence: TGTGCCAGCAGTTACGACAGGGGAGGGTACACCATATATTTT.

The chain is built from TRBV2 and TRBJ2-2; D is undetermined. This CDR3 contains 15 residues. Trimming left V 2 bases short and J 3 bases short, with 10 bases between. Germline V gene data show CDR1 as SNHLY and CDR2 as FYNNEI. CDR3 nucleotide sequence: TGTGCCAGCAGTGAAAGGGCGGAGTACACCGGGGAGCTGTTTTTT. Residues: CASSERAEYTGELFF. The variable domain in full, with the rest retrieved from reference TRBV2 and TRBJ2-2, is EPEVTQTPSHQVTQMGQEVILRCVPISNHLYFYWYRQILGQKVEFLVSFYNNEISEKSEIFDDQFSVERPDGSNFTLKIRSTKLEDSAMYFCASSERAEYTGELFFGEGSRLTVL.

CDR3 loop: CASQTGRNTEAFF. The CDR3 nucleotides read TGCGCCAGCCAGACAGGCCGGAACACTGAAGCTTTCTTT. The rearrangement uses TRBV10-2 and TRBJ1-1, with D maybe TRBD1 (6 bases). The V gene lost 8 bases and the J gene lost 1 base, with 11 bases spanning the gap. Germline V gives CDR1 WSHSY, CDR2 SAAADI. This CDR3 spans 13 amino acids.

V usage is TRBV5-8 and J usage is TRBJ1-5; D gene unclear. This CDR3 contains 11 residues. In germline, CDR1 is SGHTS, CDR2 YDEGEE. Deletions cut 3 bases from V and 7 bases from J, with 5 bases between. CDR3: CASSSGQPQHF. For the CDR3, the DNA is TGTGCCAGCAGCTCCGGGCAGCCCCAGCATTTT.

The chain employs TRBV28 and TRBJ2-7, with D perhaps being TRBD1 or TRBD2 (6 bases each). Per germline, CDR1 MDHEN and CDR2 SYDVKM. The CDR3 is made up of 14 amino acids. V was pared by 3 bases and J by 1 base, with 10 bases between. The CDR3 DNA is TGTGCCAGCAGTTTTCAGGGGAGGTCCTACGAGCAGTACTTC. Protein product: CASSFQGRSYEQYF. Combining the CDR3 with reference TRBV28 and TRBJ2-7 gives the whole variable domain DVKVTQSSRYLVKRTGEKVFLECVQDMDHENMFWYRQDPGLGLRLIYFSYDVKMKEKGDIPEGYSVSREKKERFSLILESASTNQTSMYLCASSFQGRSYEQYFGPGTRLTVT.

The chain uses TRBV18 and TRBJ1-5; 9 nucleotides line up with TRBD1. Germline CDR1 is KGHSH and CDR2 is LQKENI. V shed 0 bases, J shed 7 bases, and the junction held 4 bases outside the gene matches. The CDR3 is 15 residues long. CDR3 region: CASSPPGQGVQPQHF. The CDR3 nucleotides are TGTGCCAGCTCACCACCGGGACAGGGAGTCCAGCCCCAGCATTTT.

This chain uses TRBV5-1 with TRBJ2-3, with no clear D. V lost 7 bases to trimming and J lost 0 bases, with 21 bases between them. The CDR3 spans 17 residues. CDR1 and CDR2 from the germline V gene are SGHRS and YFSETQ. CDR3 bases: TGCGCCAGCCGTATTGCCCTTTTTGCCTCTAGCACAGATACGCAGTATTTT. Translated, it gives CASRIALFASSTDTQYF.

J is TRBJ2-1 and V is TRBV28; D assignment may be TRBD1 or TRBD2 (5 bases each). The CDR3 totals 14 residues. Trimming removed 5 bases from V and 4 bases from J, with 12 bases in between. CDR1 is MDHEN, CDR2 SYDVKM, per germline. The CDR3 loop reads CASSPGTLYNEQFF. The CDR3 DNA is TGTGCCAGCAGTCCCGGGACCCTTTACAATGAGCAGTTCTTC.

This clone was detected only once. The CDR3 here is CASSSSGYGYTF. DNA of the CDR3: TGTGCCAGCAGCTCTAGTGGCTATGGCTACACCTTC. The V call is TRBV7-9, the J call TRBJ1-2; D gene ambiguous. The CDR3 has 12 residues. V lost 4 bases, J lost 4 bases, and 7 bases lay in between. The germline V gene has CDR1 SEHNR and CDR2 FQNEAQ (reference sequence).

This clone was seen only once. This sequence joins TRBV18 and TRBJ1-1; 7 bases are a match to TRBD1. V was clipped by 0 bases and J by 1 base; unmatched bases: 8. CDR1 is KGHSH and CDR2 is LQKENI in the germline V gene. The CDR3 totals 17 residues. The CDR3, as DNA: TGTGCCAGCTCACCACCGCAGAGACAGGGAGGGAACACTGAAGCTTTCTTT. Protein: CASSPPQRQGGNTEAFF.

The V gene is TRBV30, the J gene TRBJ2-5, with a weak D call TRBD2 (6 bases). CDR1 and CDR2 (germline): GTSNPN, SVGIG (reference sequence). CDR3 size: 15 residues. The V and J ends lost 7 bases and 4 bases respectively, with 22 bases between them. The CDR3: CALTPFGAGRETQYF. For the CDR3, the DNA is TGTGCCTTGACGCCATTCGGGGCCGGGAGAGAGACCCAGTACTTC.

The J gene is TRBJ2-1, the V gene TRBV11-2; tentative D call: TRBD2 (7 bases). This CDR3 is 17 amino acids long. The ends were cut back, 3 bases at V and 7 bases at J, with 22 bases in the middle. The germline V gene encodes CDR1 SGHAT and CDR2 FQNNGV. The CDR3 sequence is CASSFTVGGGVTNEQFF. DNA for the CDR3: TGTGCCAGCAGCTTTACAGTAGGGGGAGGGGTAACGAATGAGCAGTTCTTC.

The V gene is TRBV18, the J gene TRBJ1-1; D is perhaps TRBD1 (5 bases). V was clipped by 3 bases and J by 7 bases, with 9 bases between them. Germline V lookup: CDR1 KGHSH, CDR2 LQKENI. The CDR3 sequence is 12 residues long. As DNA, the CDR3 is TGTGCCAGCTCACCTGGGACCCTTGAAGCTTTCTTT. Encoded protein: CASSPGTLEAFF.

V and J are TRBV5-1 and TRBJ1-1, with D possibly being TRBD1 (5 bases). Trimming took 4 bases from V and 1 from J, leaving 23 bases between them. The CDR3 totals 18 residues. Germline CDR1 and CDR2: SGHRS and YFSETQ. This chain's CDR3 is CASSLRGEGQGWNTEAFF. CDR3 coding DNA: TGCGCCAGCAGCCTAAGAGGCGAGGGTCAGGGATGGAACACTGAAGCTTTCTTT.

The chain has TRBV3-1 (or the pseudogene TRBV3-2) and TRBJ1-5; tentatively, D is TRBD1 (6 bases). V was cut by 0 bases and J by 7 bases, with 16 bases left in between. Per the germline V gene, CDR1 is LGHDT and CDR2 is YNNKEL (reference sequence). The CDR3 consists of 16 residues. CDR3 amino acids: CASSQDGRGVGQPQHF. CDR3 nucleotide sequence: TGTGCCAGCAGCCAAGATGGCAGGGGAGTTGGGCAGCCCCAGCATTTT.

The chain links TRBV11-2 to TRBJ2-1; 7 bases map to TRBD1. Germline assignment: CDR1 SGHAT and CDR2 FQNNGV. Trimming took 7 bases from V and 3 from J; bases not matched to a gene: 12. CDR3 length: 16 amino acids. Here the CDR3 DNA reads TGTGCCAGCACACTACAGGGGACCTCCTACTACAATGAGCAGTTCTTC. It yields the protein CASTLQGTSYYNEQFF.

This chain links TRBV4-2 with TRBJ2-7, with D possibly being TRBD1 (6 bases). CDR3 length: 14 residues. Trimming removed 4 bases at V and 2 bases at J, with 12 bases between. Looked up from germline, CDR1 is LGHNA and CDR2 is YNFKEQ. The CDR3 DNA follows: TGTGCCAGCAGCCCCCGTGGGGGCCCCTACGAGCAGTACTTC. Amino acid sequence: CASSPRGGPYEQYF.

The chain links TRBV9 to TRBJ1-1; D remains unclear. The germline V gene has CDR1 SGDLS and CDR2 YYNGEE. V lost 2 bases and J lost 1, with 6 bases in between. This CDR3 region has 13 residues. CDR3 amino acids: CASSVNPNTEAFF. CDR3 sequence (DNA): TGTGCCAGCAGCGTTAATCCGAACACTGAAGCTTTCTTT.

CDR3 in DNA: TGTGCCAGCAATAACAGGGGACGGAACACTGAAGCTTTCTTT. Translated: CASNNRGRNTEAFF. The chain uses TRBV6-8 and TRBJ1-1; 7 bases map to TRBD1. The CDR3 loop spans 14 amino acids. V was clipped by 7 bases and J by 1 base; unmatched bases: 6. Germline lookup yields CDR1 MNHGY and CDR2 SAAAGT.

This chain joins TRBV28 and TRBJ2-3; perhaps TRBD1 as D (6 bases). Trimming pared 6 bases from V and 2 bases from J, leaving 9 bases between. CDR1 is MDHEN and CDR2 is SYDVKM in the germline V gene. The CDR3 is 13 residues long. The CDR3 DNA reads TGTGCCAGCAGCGGACAGCCCACAGATACGCAGTATTTT. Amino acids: CASSGQPTDTQYF.